This TCR beta chain came from a study of T cells in localized non-small cell lung cancer. Clones were sequenced by immunoSEQ multiplex PCR, and TCRdb holds only the in-frame ones, with some missing. The repertoire holds tens of thousands of clones, with 75% to 95% as singletons. Whole-study findings and limits: Those with higher blood T cell density had longer overall survival. It was uninvolved adjacent lung that showed the highest T cell clonality, exceeding tumor.

Per the germline V gene, CDR1 is KGHSH and CDR2 is LQKENI. Deletions cut 6 bases from V and 1 base from J, with 7 bases between. This CDR3 has 13 amino acids. Note on this clone: Its target is not known.

This chain connects TRBV18 to TRBJ1-5; D gene ambiguous. The sample was peripheral blood mononuclear cells, taken before any cancer treatment. The sequence was collected from a female donor older than 55 with stage II lung adenocarcinoma. The CDR3 reads CASSVKSNQPQHF. The CDR3 DNA reads TGTGCCAGCTCTGTTAAAAGCAATCAGCCCCAGCATTTT.